The sequence of this TCR beta chain was determined in a study of Tregs in tolerant kidney transplant recipients. Study findings and constraints: Findings come from small patient numbers and require larger validation. Some patients' samples used different primers over time, so nucleotide sequences weren't comparable. Tolerant patients' donor-specific Tregs expanded beyond overall Tregs, suggesting antigen-driven growth.

TCRdb's copy holds only in-frame clones and misses some; the assay was immunoSEQ multiplex PCR. This sample's table reports 14,000 or so clones. The nonmyeloablative bone marrow transplants came from related graft donors, with transient mixed chimerism. Unstimulated Tregs (CD4+CD25+CD127-) and CD4+CD25- non-Tregs were sorted from PBMCs. As concerns this clone: Its antigen is unknown. Sequencing ends 3 residues short of the CDR3 end; the germline J gene provides the rest.

CDR3 length: 12 amino acids. The germline V gene has CDR1 SQVTM and CDR2 ANQGSEA. This clonotype originated in a human patient who received a combined kidney and bone marrow transplant. The graft donor may have given rise to some T cells. This sequence joins TRBV29-1 and TRBJ1-2; TRBD1 might be the D (5 bases). Material: CD8+ T cells from blood (PBMCs), obtained 6 months after the transplant. CDR3 region: CSVAVQAYDYTF. The covered CDR3 bases are TGCAGCGTTGCTGTACAGGCCTACGAC. The variable domain in full, with the rest retrieved from reference TRBV29-1 and TRBJ1-2, is SAVISQKPSRDICQRGTSLTIQCQVDSQVTMMFWYRQQPGQSLTLIATANQGSEATYESGFVIDKFPISRPNLTFSTLTVSNMSPEDSSIYLCSVAVQAYDYTFGSGTRLTVV.